This TCR beta chain was retrieved from a study of breast tumors, draining lymph nodes, adjacent tissues. Study-level findings and limits: That most tumor T cells come from lymph nodes remained unproven. Findings are consistent with lymph node origin and intratumoral expansion of most tumor T cells.

In germline, CDR1 is SGHTA, CDR2 FQGNSA. Germline trimming cut 2 bases from V and 8 bases from J; bases unmatched to any gene: 10. The CDR3 has 15 amino acids. MiXCR, run by TCRdb on the multiplex PCR reads, gives a single entry per CDR3 protein. This sample yields about 270,000 distinct CDR3 sequences, of which more than 30% are seen a single time; more than 0.85% belongs to the top ten. Breast cancer patients provided tissue from their axillary draining lymph nodes. This clonotype was detected ten times or more. No antigen is known for it. The sequencing sample was made of axillary lymph node tissue. This clonotype originated in a female donor with breast cancer. Some clones in this sample may be carry-over from other donors' samples. The rearrangement uses TRBV7-2 and TRBJ1-2; 8 nucleotides agree with TRBD1. For the CDR3, the DNA is TGTGCCAGCAGCTTAAAGTCAGGGGGCTCCGGAGGCTACACCTTC. Encoded protein: CASSLKSGGSGGYTF. Based on the CDR3 plus reference TRBV7-2 and TRBJ1-2, the full variable domain is GAGVSQSPSNKVTEKGKDVELRCDPISGHTALYWYRQSLGQGLEFLIYFQGNSAPDKSGLPSDRFSAERTGGSVSTLTIQRTQQEDSAVYLCASSLKSGGSGGYTFGSGTRLTVV.